This T cell receptor (beta chain) stems from a study of shared clonotypes between healthy human individuals. Naive CD4+ cells were CD45RA-selected; the remaining cells were memory. The germline CDR1 and CDR2 sequences are LGHNA and YNFKEQ. This CDR3 spans 18 amino acids. V was trimmed by 0 bases and J by 8 bases, leaving 22 bases between them. The run depth of the assay was deep. Original processing notes: In the immunoSEQ data, sequences were junction-only and lacked quality scores, so filtering differed. This table comes from immunoSEQ multiplex PCR, and its TCRdb copy is limited to in-frame clones, with some not included. The V and J calls and clone size were taken over from that table, and D and trimming were inferred from the DNA. The sample contains 1 million to 1.3 million clones, approximately 80% of which appear only once.

Sequencing was done on a sample of memory CD4+ T cells from PBMCs. This sample's subset: CD45RA-negative fraction. This sequence joins TRBV4-2 and TRBJ2-2; D might be TRBD2 (6 bases). This clonotype was obtained from a man aged 18 to 30 in good health. Some clones in this sample may be carry-over from other donors' samples. CDR3 sequence: CASSQDRAGIGYWGELFF. The CDR3 bases are TGTGCCAGCAGCCAAGATAGGGCGGGAATAGGATATTGGGGGGAGCTGTTTTTT.